This TCR beta chain was identified during a study of PD-1 blockade in classical Hodgkin lymphoma. Study-level points and caveats: TCR diversity rose significantly by C4D1 in CD4+ but not CD8+ cells. Why repertoires differed is undefined; disease activity or prior therapy possibly contributed.

Comments on this clone: What it binds is not known.

Patients all relapsed after autologous stem cell transplantation, and there was variation in brentuximab vedotin exposure. V lost 1 base and J 2 bases, leaving 6 bases between the germline ends. The CDR3 totals 13 residues. Germline V CDR1 and CDR2: MNHNY, SVGAGI (reference sequence). Some clones are missing from TCRdb's copy, which holds only in-frame ones; the method was immunoSEQ multiplex PCR. The data show under 100,000 clones, about nine tenths seen once. The sequencing used peripheral blood mononuclear cells (PBMCs), collected before the second cycle of nivolumab. The TCR comes from a human donor with classical Hodgkin lymphoma. This chain connects TRBV6-6 to TRBJ2-7; D is unresolved. CDR3 DNA sequence: TGTGCCAGCAGTTACTACGTAGCCTACGAGCAGTACTTC. Translation gives CASSYYVAYEQYF.